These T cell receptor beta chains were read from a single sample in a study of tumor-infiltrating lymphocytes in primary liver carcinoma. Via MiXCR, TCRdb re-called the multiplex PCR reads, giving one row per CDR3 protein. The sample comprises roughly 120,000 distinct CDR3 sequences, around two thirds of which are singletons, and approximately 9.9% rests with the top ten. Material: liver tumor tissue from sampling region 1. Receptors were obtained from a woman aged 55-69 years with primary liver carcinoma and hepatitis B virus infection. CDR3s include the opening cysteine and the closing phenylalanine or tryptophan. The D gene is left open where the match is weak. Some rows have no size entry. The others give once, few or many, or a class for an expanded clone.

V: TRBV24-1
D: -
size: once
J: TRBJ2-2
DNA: TGTGCCACCAGTTCTACTACAGGAAAGAACACCGGGGAGCTGTTTTTT
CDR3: CATSSTTGKNTGELFF

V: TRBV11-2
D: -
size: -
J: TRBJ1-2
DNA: TGTGCCAGAAGCTTAAAGGGGGACTATGGCTACACCTTC
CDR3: CARSLKGDYGYTF

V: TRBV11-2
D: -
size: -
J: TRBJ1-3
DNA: TGTGCCAGCTGTAGGGACGGGGGGTCTGGAAACACCATATATTTT
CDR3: CASCRDGGSGNTIYF

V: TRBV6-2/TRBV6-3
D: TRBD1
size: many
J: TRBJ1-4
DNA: TGTGCCAGCAGCAAAACCGGACAGGAGGCCCCTGAGGAGTTTTTT
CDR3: CASSKTGQEAPEEFF

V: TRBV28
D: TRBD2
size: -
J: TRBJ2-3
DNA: TGTGCCAGCAGTTTAAAGCCCATGGGACTAGCGGGACTTAGGACCACAGATACGCAGTATTTT
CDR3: CASSLKPMGLAGLRTTDTQYF

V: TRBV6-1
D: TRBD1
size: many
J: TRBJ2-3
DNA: TGTGCCAGCAGTGAAGGGACAGGGCACACAGATACGCAGTATTTT
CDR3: CASSEGTGHTDTQYF

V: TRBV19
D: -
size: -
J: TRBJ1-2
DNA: TGTGCCAGTAGCGGCCGGGACAAGGGCCACCGTTCTTATGGCTACACCTTC
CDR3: CASSGRDKGHRSYGYTF

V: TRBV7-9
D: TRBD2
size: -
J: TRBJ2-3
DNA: TGTGCCAGCAGCGTAGTCTCCAGCGGGGCAGATACGCAGTATTTT
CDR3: CASSVVSSGADTQYF

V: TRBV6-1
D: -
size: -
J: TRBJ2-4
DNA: TGTGCCAGCAATGATAGGGCTGGGCCTAGGAAAAACATTCAGTACTTC
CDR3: CASNDRAGPRKNIQYF

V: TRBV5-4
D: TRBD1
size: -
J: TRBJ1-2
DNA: TGTACCAGCAGCTTTTTAACAGGGGAGTTCTATGGCTACACCTTC
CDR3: CTSSFLTGEFYGYTF

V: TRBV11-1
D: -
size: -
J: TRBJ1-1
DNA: TGTGCCGGCAGCTTAGGACGAGGACGGAACGAAGCTTTCTTT
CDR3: CAGSLGRGRNEAFF

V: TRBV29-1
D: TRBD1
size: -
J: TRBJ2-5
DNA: TGCAGCGCTACGACAGGGGGCCGAGGGACCCAGTACTTC
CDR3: CSATTGGRGTQYF

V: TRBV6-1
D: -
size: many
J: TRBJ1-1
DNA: TGTGCCAGCAGTGAAGAGGCGGGTCGGAACACTGAAGCTTTCTTT
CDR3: CASSEEAGRNTEAFF

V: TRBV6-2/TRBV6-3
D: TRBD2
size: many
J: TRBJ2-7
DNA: TGTGCCAGCAGTGATCCTGGGGGGGCCTACGAGCAGTACTTC
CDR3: CASSDPGGAYEQYF

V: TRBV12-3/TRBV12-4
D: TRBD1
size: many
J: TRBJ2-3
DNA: TGTGCCAGCAGCCGGGACAGGGCAAGGAATACGCAGTATTTT
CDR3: CASSRDRARNTQYF

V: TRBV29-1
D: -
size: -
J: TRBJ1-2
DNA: TGCAGTATTGGGGGGGGTGCTGGGATCAGCCATGGGGATGGCTACACCTTC
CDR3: CSIGGGAGISHGDGYTF

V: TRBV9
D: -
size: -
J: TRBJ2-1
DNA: TGTGCCAGCAGCGTAGAAGCAACTAACTCCTACAATGAACAGTTTTTC
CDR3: CASSVEATNSYNEQFF

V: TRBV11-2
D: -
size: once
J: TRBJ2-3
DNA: TGTGCCGGCAGCCTAGGGGGACTAACGTACACGTCAGAAACGCAGTATTTT
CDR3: CAGSLGGLTYTSETQYF

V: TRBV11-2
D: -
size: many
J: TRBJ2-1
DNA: TGTGCCAGCAGCTTAGGGGGACTCTCCTACAATGAGCAGTTCTTC
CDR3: CASSLGGLSYNEQFF

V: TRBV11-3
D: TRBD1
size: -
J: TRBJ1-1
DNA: TGTGCCAGCAGCCCTTTATTGAGGACAGGAGAACAAGTGGCCAACTTGAACACTGAAGCTTTCTTT
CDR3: CASSPLLRTGEQVANLNTEAFF

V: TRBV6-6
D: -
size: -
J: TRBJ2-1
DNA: TGTGCCAGCAGTTCAAATCCGGCAGGGGGGTTCGAGCAGTTCTTC
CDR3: CASSSNPAGGFEQFF

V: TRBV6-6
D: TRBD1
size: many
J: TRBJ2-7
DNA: TGTGCCAGCAGCCGGGACAGCACCTACGAGCAGTACTTC
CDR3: CASSRDSTYEQYF

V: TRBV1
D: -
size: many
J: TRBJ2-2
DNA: TGCACCAGCAGCCAAGAATGCCCTTTGGGGGAGGGCCGAGACGGGGAGCTGTTTTTT
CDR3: CTSSQECPLGEGRDGELFF

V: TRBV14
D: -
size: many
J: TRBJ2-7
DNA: TGTGCCAGCAGCCAAGGCTTAGGGAATATCTACGAGCAGTACTTC
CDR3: CASSQGLGNIYEQYF

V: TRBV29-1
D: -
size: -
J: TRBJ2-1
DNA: TGCAGCGTTGGGGCAGGGTTTTGGAATGGGCAGTTCTTC
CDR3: CSVGAGFWNGQFF

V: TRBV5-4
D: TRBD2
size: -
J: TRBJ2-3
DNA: TGTGCCAGCAGCGGGGGGGGACTAACAGATACGCAGTATTTT
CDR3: CASSGGGLTDTQYF

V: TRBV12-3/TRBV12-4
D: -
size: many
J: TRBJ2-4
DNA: TGTGCCAGCAGTCTCATGGAAAACATTCAGTACTTC
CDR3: CASSLMENIQYF

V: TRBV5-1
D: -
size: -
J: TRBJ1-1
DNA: TGCGCCAGCAGCTTCGGTCACGACTCGAACACTGAAGCTTTCTTT
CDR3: CASSFGHDSNTEAFF

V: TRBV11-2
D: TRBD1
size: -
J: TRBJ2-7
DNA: TGTGCCAGCAGCCCCAATGGGACAGTCTCAGGGGAGCAGTACTTC
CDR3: CASSPNGTVSGEQYF

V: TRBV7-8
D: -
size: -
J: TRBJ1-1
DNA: TGTGCCAGCAGCGATTGGGCGGCATCGGGCACTGAAGCTTTCTTT
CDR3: CASSDWAASGTEAFF

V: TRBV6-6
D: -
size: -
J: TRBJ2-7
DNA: TGTGCCAGCAGTTACTCCGGGACCAGTGCCACCTACGAGCGGTACTTC
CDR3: CASSYSGTSATYERYF

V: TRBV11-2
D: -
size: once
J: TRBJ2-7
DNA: TGTGTCAGCAGCTCCCCTCAGCTTTCCGCCGAACAGTACTTC
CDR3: CVSSSPQLSAEQYF

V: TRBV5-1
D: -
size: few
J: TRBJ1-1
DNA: TGCGCCAGCAGCTTGGTCATGAACACTGAAGCTTTCTTT
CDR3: CASSLVMNTEAFF

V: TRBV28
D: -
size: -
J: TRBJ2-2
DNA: TGTGCCAGCACCTATGGGGCCCCCCGGACCGGGGAGCTGTTTTTT
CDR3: CASTYGAPRTGELFF

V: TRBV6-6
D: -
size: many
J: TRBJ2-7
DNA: TGTGCCAGCAGACAGGAAAGGTCTGGGGACTACGAGCAGTACTTC
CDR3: CASRQERSGDYEQYF

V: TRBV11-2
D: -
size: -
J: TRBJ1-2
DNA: TGTGCCAGCAGCTTAAATGGGCAGAGCCGATCCTATTGTTACACCTTC
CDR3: CASSLNGQSRSYCYTF

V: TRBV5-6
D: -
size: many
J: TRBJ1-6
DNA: TGTGCCAGCAGCGCCTACGGGCCCTCGCCCCTCCACTTT
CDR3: CASSAYGPSPLHF

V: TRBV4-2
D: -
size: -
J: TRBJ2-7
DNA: TGCGCCAGCAACCAAGATCGAGGAGGTGTAGGGACCTACGAGCAGTACTTC
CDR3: CASNQDRGGVGTYEQYF

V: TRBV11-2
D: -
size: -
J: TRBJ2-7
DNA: TGTGCCAGCACCCTGACAGGTTCAGTGCTCTCCTACGAGCAGTACTTC
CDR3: CASTLTGSVLSYEQYF

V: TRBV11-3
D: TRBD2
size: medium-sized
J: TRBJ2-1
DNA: TGTGCCAGCAGCTTAGGGACTAGCGGGAGTCTTGAGCAGTTCTTC
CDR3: CASSLGTSGSLEQFF

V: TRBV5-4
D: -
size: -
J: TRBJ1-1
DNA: TGTGCCAGCAGCCCCGACACAAACACTGATGCTTTCTTT
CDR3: CASSPDTNTDAFF

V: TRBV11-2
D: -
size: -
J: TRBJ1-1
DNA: TGTGCCACCAGCTTAGACAGTTTGAACACTGAAACTTTCTTT
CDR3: CATSLDSLNTETFF

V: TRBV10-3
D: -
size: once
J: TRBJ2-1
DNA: TGTGCCATTAGTGAGGGAAATAGCGGTTCTGTACAGTTCTTC
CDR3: CAISEGNSGSVQFF

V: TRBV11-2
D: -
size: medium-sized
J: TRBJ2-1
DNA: TGTGCCAGCAGCGACCCTCTGCGGAGTTCCTACAATGAGCAGTTCTTC
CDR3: CASSDPLRSSYNEQFF

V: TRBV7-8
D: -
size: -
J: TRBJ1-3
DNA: TGTGCCAGCAGCTTCTCTCAGGGAGCTGGAATCACCATATATTTT
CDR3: CASSFSQGAGITIYF

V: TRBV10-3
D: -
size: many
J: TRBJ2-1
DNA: TGTGCCATCAACGATGGACTTGGTGTGAATGAGCAGTTCTTC
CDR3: CAINDGLGVNEQFF

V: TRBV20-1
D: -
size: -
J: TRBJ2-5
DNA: TGCAGTGCTAGAGACCGGGGAAGAACCCAGTACTTC
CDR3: CSARDRGRTQYF

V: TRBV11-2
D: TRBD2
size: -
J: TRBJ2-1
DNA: TGTGCCAGCAGCTCGGGAACACTAGCGGCAAGCAATGAGCAGTTCTTC
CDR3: CASSSGTLAASNEQFF

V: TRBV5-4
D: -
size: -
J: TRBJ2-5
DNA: TGTGCCAGCAGCTGGTGGACTAAGGGCGGCCAAGAGACCCAGTACTTC
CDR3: CASSWWTKGGQETQYF

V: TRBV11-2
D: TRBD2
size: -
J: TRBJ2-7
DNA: TGTGCCATTAGCTCCTTAGGGCCAGGAACTAGCGGGAGGGTCTCGTATGGCCCCCACGAGCAGTACTTC
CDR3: CAISSLGPGTSGRVSYGPHEQYF

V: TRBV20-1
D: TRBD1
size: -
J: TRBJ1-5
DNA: TGCAGTGCTAGGGGGACAGACAGGGCCAATCAGCCCCAGCATTTT
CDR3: CSARGTDRANQPQHF

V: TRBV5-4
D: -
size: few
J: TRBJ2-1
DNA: TGTGCCAGCAGCTTGAGGCCCGACAATGAGCAGTTCTTC
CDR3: CASSLRPDNEQFF

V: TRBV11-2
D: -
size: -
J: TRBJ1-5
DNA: TGTGCCAGCAGCGTCATGTATGATCAGCCCCAACAGTTT
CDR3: CASSVMYDQPQQF

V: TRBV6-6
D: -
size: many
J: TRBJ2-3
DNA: TGTGCCAGCAGTTACAGCCGAGACAGTAGCACAGATACGCAGTATTTT
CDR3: CASSYSRDSSTDTQYF

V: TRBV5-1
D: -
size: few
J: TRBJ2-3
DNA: TGCGCCAGCAGCGGGGGACACCTTAGCACAGATACGCAGTATTTT
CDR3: CASSGGHLSTDTQYF

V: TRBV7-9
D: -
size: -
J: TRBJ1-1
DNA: TGTGCCAACAGCCTAGAGTACACTGAAGCTTTCTTT
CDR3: CANSLEYTEAFF

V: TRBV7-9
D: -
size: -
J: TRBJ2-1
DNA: TGTGCCAGCAGCTTAGGAGCCGCTATGTGGCGGGGCAATGAGCAGTTCTTC
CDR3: CASSLGAAMWRGNEQFF

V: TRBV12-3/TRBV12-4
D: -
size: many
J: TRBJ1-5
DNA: TGTGCCAGCAGCGGGGATATTTATAGCAATCAGCCCCAGCATTTT
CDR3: CASSGDIYSNQPQHF

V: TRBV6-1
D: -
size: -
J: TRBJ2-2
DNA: TGTACCAGTAGAAAACAGGGCTCCGCCCTTGGGGAACTGTTTTTT
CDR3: CTSRKQGSALGELFF